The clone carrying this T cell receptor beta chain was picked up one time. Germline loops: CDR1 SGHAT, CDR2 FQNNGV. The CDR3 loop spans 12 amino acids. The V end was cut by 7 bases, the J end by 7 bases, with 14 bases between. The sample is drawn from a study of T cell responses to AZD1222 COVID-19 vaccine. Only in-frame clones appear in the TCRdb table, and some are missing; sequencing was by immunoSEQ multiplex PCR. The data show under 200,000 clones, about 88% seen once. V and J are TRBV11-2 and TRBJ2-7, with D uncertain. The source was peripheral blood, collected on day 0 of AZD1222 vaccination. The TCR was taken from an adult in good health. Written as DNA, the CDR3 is TGTGCCAGCAAAGGGCGGAGATTAGAGCAGTACTTC. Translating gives CASKGRRLEQYF.